This TCR beta chain originates from a study of early T cells in non-severe SARS-CoV-2 infection (dated by TCRdb to 2020 to 2022). Regarding the research as a whole: TCR sequencing used bulk RNA from unsorted whole blood, so alpha and beta chains could not be paired. Here is what the overall study found, with its caveats: VDJdb matching was skewed toward anti-spike CD8 responses and likely underestimated virus-specific expansions by missing private and CD4 specificities.

The library was built by means of 5' RACE. The data were produced on a NextSeq 500. In the TCR library protocol, unique molecular identifiers were attached to individual cDNA molecules to correct for PCR bias and sequencing error. Sequencing covered both TCR alpha and beta chains, and within each sample the abundances of alpha and beta sequences were tightly co-correlated. In the original analysis: Decombinator V4 was used to annotate TCR sequences for V gene, J gene and CDR3. TCRs were defined as expanded if a significant change between any two time points was detected under a Poisson model with p below 0.0001. TCR abundances were normalised to the total number of TCRs sequenced in each sample and reported as counts per million. VDJdb, accessed 1 November 2021, was searched for CMV, EBV and SARS-CoV-2 annotated TCRs, excluding TCRs annotated for multiple antigens. TCRdb ran its own pipeline on the public reads, namely fastp trimming at Q25 and MiXCR clone calling, and kept in-frame beta chains. Records with the same CDR3 protein are collapsed into one entry carrying the most frequent genes and DNA. The V and J calls and clone size are TCRdb's, not the authors'. Within this sample are under 85,000 distinct CDR3 sequences, with roughly a tenth of them counted one time only. The biggest ten clones account for 5.9% of the sample.

Comments on this clonotype: The antigen this receptor binds is unknown. No base qualities exist here, and no much larger clone lies one base off it.

Set within a cohort of healthcare workers in London, UK, this nested case-control study involved weekly PCR testing of nasopharyngeal swabs along with blood sampling. Healthcare workers were recruited between 23 and 31 March 2020, during the week of the UK lockdown, and were followed weekly for up to roughly 16 weeks. The TCR comes from an adult who was a healthcare worker with PCR-confirmed SARS-CoV-2 infection or an uninfected control (not recorded which). The sequenced sample was whole blood.

The DNA sequence reads TGTGCCAGCAGCTTAGACAGTCCGAACACTGAAGCTTTCTTT. Translated, it gives CASSLDSPNTEAFF. This sequence uses TRBV7-2 and TRBJ1-1, with no reliable assignment of the D segment. Trimming costs V 1 base and J 1 base, and their ends lie 7 bases apart. The CDR3 sequence holds 14 residues, the cysteine and phenylalanine included. Only the CDR3 portion is preserved as DNA: 42 bases, with reading frame beginning at the first base. From a lookup of the germline V gene, CDR1 and CDR2 are SGHTA and FQGNSA. The full variable domain, with segments outside the CDR3 supplied by the reference TRBV7-2 and TRBJ1-1 proteins, appears as GAGVSQSPSNKVTEKGKDVELRCDPISGHTALYWYRQSLGQGLEFLIYFQGNSAPDKSGLPSDRFSAERTGGSVSTLTIQRTQQEDSAVYLCASSLDSPNTEAFFGQGTRLTVV.